These 27 T cell receptor beta chains were all obtained from the same sample, sequenced in a study of blood T cell repertoires in COVID-19. Some clones are missing from TCRdb's copy, which holds only in-frame ones; the method was immunoSEQ multiplex PCR. The table has some 270,000 clones, roughly 82% seen once. Sequencing was done on a sample of peripheral blood. These receptors were taken from a woman at least 80 years old with COVID-19, enrolled during active disease.

A single count supports this clone. The V and J genes are TRBV6-4 and TRBJ2-1, with 9 bases matching TRBD1. CDR3 length equals 15 residues. The V gene end was trimmed by 2 bases and the J gene end by 6 bases; junction bases not matched to a gene: 5. The germline CDR1 and CDR2 sequences are MRHNA and SNTAGT. The CDR3 sequence: CASSDPGTGINEQFF. The DNA for the CDR3 is TGTGCCAGCAGTGACCCCGGGACAGGGATCAATGAGCAGTTCTTC.

In DNA, the CDR3 is TGTGCCAGCAGCCCTGCGCGTGGGACATTTGAAAAACTGTTTTTT. Amino acids: CASSPARGTFEKLFF. The gene calls are TRBV5-5 and TRBJ1-4, with D perhaps matching TRBD1 (6 bases). Germline assignment: CDR1 SGHKS and CDR2 YYEKEE (reference sequence). Trimming shortened V by 4 bases and J by 7 bases, and 17 bases separated the two germline ends. This CDR3 spans 15 amino acids. Variable domain in full (rest from reference TRBV5-5 and TRBJ1-4): DAGVTQSPTHLIKTRGQQVTLRCSPISGHKSVSWYQQVLGQGPQFIFQYYEKEERGRGNFPDRFSARQFPNYSSELNVNALLLGDSALYLCASSPARGTFEKLFFGSGTQLSVL.

The chain has TRBV19 and TRBJ2-2; 7 nucleotides match TRBD1. V shed 8 bases and J 2 bases; nucleotides not matched to a gene: 5. Germline V gives CDR1 LNHDA, CDR2 SQIVND (reference sequence). The CDR3 sequence is 14 residues long. As DNA, the CDR3 is TGTGCCAGTTTCCTAGGGGGCAACACCGGGGAGCTGTTTTTT. Amino acids: CASFLGGNTGELFF.

This clone has a single count. V and J are TRBV11-3 and TRBJ1-4, with 10 bases lining up with TRBD1. The CDR3 loop spans 19 amino acids. Germline V gives CDR1 SGHNT, CDR2 YENEEA. The ends lost 3 bases at V and 4 bases at J; junction bases unmatched: 14. The CDR3 DNA reads as TGTGCCAGCAGCTTCATTCCGGGACAGGGGTTCTTGAGTAATGAAAAACTGTTTTTT. Protein sequence: CASSFIPGQGFLSNEKLFF.

The chain combines TRBV7-9 with TRBJ1-4; TRBD1 agrees at 9 bases. With 6 bases clipped from V and 7 bases from J, the junction kept 6 bases outside the gene matches. This CDR3 region has 14 residues. Per germline, CDR1 SEHNR and CDR2 FQNEAQ (reference sequence). The CDR3 here is CASRETGGGEKLFF. The CDR3, as DNA: TGTGCCAGCAGAGAAACAGGGGGCGGTGAAAAACTGTTTTTT.

The chain couples TRBV11-2 to TRBJ2-4; 9 bases agree with TRBD2. The CDR3 is 16 amino acids. V lost 5 bases to trimming and J lost 1 base; unmatched junction nucleotides: 6. Germline V gene sequence: CDR1 SGHAT, CDR2 FQNNGV. The CDR3 loop reads CASSVAGGIAKNIQYF. CDR3 coding DNA: TGTGCCAGCAGCGTCGCGGGGGGGATCGCCAAAAACATTCAGTACTTC.

The rearrangement joins TRBV2 to TRBJ2-3; maybe TRBD2 (5 bases). The CDR3 totals 16 residues. Germline loops: CDR1 SNHLY, CDR2 FYNNEI. Trimming stripped 10 bases from V and 0 bases from J, with 20 bases between. CDR3 amino acids: CATKGRFMLSTDTQYF. In DNA form, the CDR3 reads TGTGCCACGAAAGGGAGATTTATGCTAAGCACAGATACGCAGTATTTT.

The chain joins TRBV5-1 to TRBJ1-4; a possible D gene is TRBD1 (6 bases). Per germline, CDR1 SGHRS and CDR2 YFSETQ. The CDR3 is 16 residues long. V dropped 7 bases and J dropped 8 bases, with 24 bases sitting between them. CDR3 residues: CASGQTGTVVGEKLFF. CDR3 coding DNA: TGCGCCAGCGGGCAGACAGGCACGGTGGTAGGAGAAAAACTGTTTTTT.

J is TRBJ1-1 and V is TRBV11-2; D uncertain. This CDR3 contains 14 residues. Germline values: CDR1 SGHAT, CDR2 FQNNGV. Trimming pared 5 bases from V and 4 bases from J, leaving 14 bases between. The CDR3 DNA reads TGTGCCAGCAGCCTTGGGAGGGTTCGCACTGAAGCTTTCTTT. Translating it yields CASSLGRVRTEAFF.

This chain connects TRBV5-1 to TRBJ2-4, with 12 bases matching TRBD1. V lost 1 base to trimming and J lost 8 bases; unmatched junction nucleotides: 7. The CDR3 has 16 residues. Germline V gene sequence: CDR1 SGHRS, CDR2 YFSETQ. For the CDR3, the DNA is TGCGCCAGCAGCTTGTCCGGGACAGGGGGCTTTGACATTCAGTACTTC. This codes for CASSLSGTGGFDIQYF.

The V gene is TRBV24-1, the J gene TRBJ2-3; 15 bases agree with TRBD2. This CDR3 region has 15 residues. CDR1 is KGHDR, CDR2 SFDVKD, per germline. J gave up 6 bases and V 4 bases, and 1 base lay outside the gene matches. CDR3 residues: CATSEGLAGGDTQYF. As DNA, the CDR3 is TGTGCCACCAGTGAGGGACTAGCGGGGGGCGATACGCAGTATTTT.

This chain uses TRBV12-3 or TRBV12-4 with TRBJ2-7; TRBD1 agrees at 8 bases. The CDR3 runs 12 residues. V was clipped by 1 base and J by 7 bases; unmatched bases: 0. The CDR3 reads CASSLDRGEQYV. CDR3 bases: TGTGCCAGCAGTTTAGACAGGGGGGAGCAGTACGTC.

The rearrangement uses TRBV6-1 and TRBJ1-2; TRBD1 matches at 9 bases. V gave up 7 bases and J gave up 4 bases; unmatched junction bases: 10. Per germline, CDR1 MNHNS and CDR2 SASEGT. CDR3 length: 15 residues. CDR3 amino acids: CASIRDRVGGYGYTF. The CDR3 coding sequence is TGTGCCAGCATTCGGGACAGGGTGGGAGGCTATGGCTACACCTTC.

The V and J genes are TRBV6-1 and TRBJ1-6, with D unresolved. Trimming cost V 3 bases and J 9 bases, with 12 bases left between them. Per the germline V gene, CDR1 is MNHNS and CDR2 is SASEGT. This CDR3 region has 14 residues. DNA of the CDR3: TGTGCCAGCAGTGACGACGGGGTTGCTTCACCCCTCCACTTT. Translation gives CASSDDGVASPLHF.

The gene calls are TRBV30 and TRBJ1-1; 7 positions match TRBD1. The CDR3 extends over 13 amino acids. Germline V gives CDR1 GTSNPN, CDR2 SVGIG (reference sequence). J gave up 4 bases and V 2 bases, and 4 bases lay outside the gene matches. The CDR3 region has the DNA TGTGCCTGGAGTCCCCGGGACAGCACTGAAGCTTTCTTT. Translated: CAWSPRDSTEAFF.

The rearrangement joins TRBV4-1 to TRBJ2-5, with D maybe TRBD1 (5 bases). The CDR3 contains 14 residues. CDR1 MGHRA and CDR2 YSYEKL come from the germline V gene. V dropped 4 bases and J dropped 0 bases, with 9 bases sitting between them. CDR3 protein: CASSRTGYQETQYF. For the CDR3, the DNA is TGCGCCAGCAGCCGAACAGGTTACCAAGAGACCCAGTACTTC.

This CDR3 reads CASSFGGPNQPQHF. The CDR3 DNA sequence: TGTGCCAGCAGCTTCGGGGGGCCAAATCAGCCCCAGCATTTT. The chain recombines TRBV7-2 with TRBJ1-5; possible D gene TRBD1, 6 bases. Germline V gives CDR1 SGHTA, CDR2 FQGNSA. CDR3 length: 14 amino acids. Trimming took 3 bases from V and 4 from J, leaving 10 bases between them.

The genes are TRBV5-6 and TRBJ2-7; D possibly corresponds to TRBD1 (5 bases). The germline V gene encodes CDR1 SGHDT and CDR2 YYEEEE. Trimming left V 0 bases short and J 3 bases short, with 10 bases between. The CDR3 runs to 14 residues. The CDR3 protein is CASSLEGRVYEQYF. DNA of the CDR3: TGTGCCAGCAGCTTGGAAGGCAGGGTCTACGAGCAGTACTTC. Variable domain in full (rest from reference TRBV5-6 and TRBJ2-7): DAGVTQSPTHLIKTRGQQVTLRCSPKSGHDTVSWYQQALGQGPQFIFQYYEEEERQRGNFPDRFSGHQFPNYSSELNVNALLLGDSALYLCASSLEGRVYEQYFGPGTRLTVT.

The chain uses TRBV24-1 and TRBJ1-2, with D hard to call. The length of the CDR3 is 13 residues. The V gene's germline CDR1 is KGHDR and CDR2 SFDVKD. The V end lost 7 bases, the J end lost 0 bases, and 8 bases lay between the germline ends. DNA for the CDR3: TGTGCCACCAGCCGGGGTCCTAACTATGGCTACACCTTC. Its translation is CATSRGPNYGYTF.

CDR3 region: CASSWTGNTGELFF. The CDR3 DNA sequence: TGTGCCAGCAGCTGGACAGGGAACACCGGGGAGCTGTTTTTT. The chain carries TRBV5-4 and TRBJ2-2; 7 nucleotides agree with TRBD1. V was pared by 3 bases and J by 1 base, with 0 bases of the junction left unmatched. This CDR3 has 14 residues. Germline V gives CDR1 SGHNT, CDR2 YYREEE (reference sequence). Full variable domain (rest looked up from reference TRBV5-4 and TRBJ2-2): ETGVTQSPTHLIKTRGQQVTLRCSSQSGHNTVSWYQQALGQGPQFIFQYYREEENGRGNFPPRFSGLQFPNYSSELNVNALELDDSALYLCASSWTGNTGELFFGEGSRLTVL.

The chain joins TRBV28 to TRBJ1-2; 7 bases line up with TRBD1. J lost 0 bases, V lost 6 bases, and 16 bases had no gene match. The germline CDR1 and CDR2 sequences are MDHEN and SYDVKM. The CDR3 contains 18 residues. The DNA of the CDR3 is TGTGCCAGCAGCTTGGGACAGATCTTCAAAAACACTAACTATGGCTACACCTTC. Translating it yields CASSLGQIFKNTNYGYTF.

The chain recombines TRBV21-1 with TRBJ2-1; the table assigns TRBD2, which was not confirmed against the DNA. TRBV21-1 is a pseudogene. CDR3 length equals 15 residues. CDR3 sequence: CASSKAGGSLNEQFF. DNA for the CDR3: TGTGCCAGCAGCAAAGCGGGGGGGTCCCTCAATGAGCAGTTCTTC.

The gene calls are TRBV19 and TRBJ2-3, with 8 bases matching TRBD1. The germline CDR1 and CDR2 sequences are LNHDA and SQIVND (reference sequence). The CDR3 is 16 amino acids. V trimming: 5 bases; J trimming: 2 bases; junction bases outside the gene matches: 9. The CDR3 sequence: CASSSGGNWPTDTQYF. DNA of the CDR3: TGTGCCAGTAGTTCAGGGGGCAACTGGCCCACAGATACGCAGTATTTT. Full variable domain (remainder filled in from reference TRBV19 and TRBJ2-3): DGGITQSPKYLFRKEGQNVTLSCEQNLNHDAMYWYRQDPGQGLRLIYYSQIVNDFQKGDIAEGYSVSREKKESFPLTVTSAQKNPTAFYLCASSSGGNWPTDTQYFGPGTRLTVL.

DNA of the CDR3: TGTGCCAGCAGCAGTGGGGGGGAAAAACTGTTTTTT. Its protein product is CASSSGGEKLFF. The chain is built from TRBV2 and TRBJ1-4; tentatively, D is TRBD1 (5 bases). The CDR3 has 12 residues. Germline V gives CDR1 SNHLY, CDR2 FYNNEI. Trimming cost V 6 bases and J 8 bases, with 10 bases left between them.

This clone appeared once. The chain combines TRBV5-1 with TRBJ1-6; D perhaps matches TRBD1 (6 bases). This CDR3 has 16 amino acids. The V gene lost 5 bases and the J gene lost 7 bases, with 19 bases spanning the gap. Germline values: CDR1 SGHRS, CDR2 YFSETQ. CDR3 sequence reads: CASRLTTGTSNSPLHF. As DNA, the CDR3 is TGCGCCAGCAGACTCACGACAGGCACCTCGAATTCACCCCTCCACTTT.

The genes are TRBV5-6 and TRBJ1-2; 7 bases match TRBD1. V lost 6 bases, J lost 5 bases, and 10 bases stayed unmatched. The germline V gene encodes CDR1 SGHDT and CDR2 YYEEEE. The CDR3 runs to 14 residues. CDR3: CASTVTGKPYGYTF. The CDR3, as DNA: TGTGCCAGCACCGTGACAGGGAAACCTTATGGCTACACCTTC.

V is TRBV18 and J is TRBJ1-5; 8 positions match TRBD1. CDR1 is KGHSH, CDR2 LQKENI, per germline. The ends lost 4 bases at V and 0 bases at J; junction bases unmatched: 8. The CDR3 sequence is 17 residues long. The CDR3 DNA sequence: TGTGCCAGCTCACGGGACAGGCCCGACCTTAGCAATCAGCCCCAGCATTTT. This sequence encodes CASSRDRPDLSNQPQHF. The variable domain in full, with the rest retrieved from reference TRBV18 and TRBJ1-5, is NAGVMQNPRHLVRRRGQEARLRCSPMKGHSHVYWYRQLPEEGLKFMVYLQKENIIDESGMPKERFSAEFPKEGPSILRIQQVVRGDSAAYFCASSRDRPDLSNQPQHFGDGTRLSIL.